This TCR beta chain appears in the sequencing data of a study of blood T cell repertoires in COVID-19. Across the study: The analysed material was cDNA or gDNA that came from T cells, B-cell-depleted T cells, or PBMCs.

V was trimmed by 5 bases and J by 0 bases, leaving 8 bases between them. This CDR3 has 14 amino acids. CDR1 is MNHEY and CDR2 is SVGEGT in the germline V gene. Original processing notes: Nucleated cell number was recorded as an estimate derived from reference gene primer amplification. Data came from immunoSEQ multiplex PCR; TCRdb stores just in-frame clones and leaves some out. The D gene and trimming were derived from the DNA, and the V and J assignments and clone size from that table. The sample includes tens of thousands of clones, about 80% of them seen just once. Sequenced input: peripheral blood. This TCR came from a human donor in a cohort sampled during active COVID-19. The V call is TRBV6-2 or TRBV6-3, the J call TRBJ2-1, with D unclear. The CDR3 loop is CASSLSSSYNEQFF. CDR3 nucleotide sequence: TGTGCCAGCAGTCTTAGCAGCTCCTACAATGAGCAGTTCTTC.